This T cell receptor (beta chain) was identified in a study of blood T cell repertoires in COVID-19. Across the whole study: Whether acute or convalescent, the COVID-19 samples came from the United States, Italy and Spain. The analysed material was cDNA or gDNA that came from T cells, B-cell-depleted T cells, or PBMCs.

In the study's own analysis: Reference gene primer amplification gave nucleated cell count estimates. Sequencing was performed with immunoSEQ multiplex PCR; in TCRdb, only in-frame clones are kept and a portion is missing. V, J and clone size derive from that table, while D and trimming were established from the DNA sequence. The table lists some 52,000 clones, roughly nine tenths of them singletons, with approximately 4.9% in the top ten. This CDR3 has 15 amino acids. The junction had 10 bases not matched to a gene; V was cut back by 5 bases and J by 4 bases. Germline CDR1 reads MNHEY; CDR2 reads SVGEGT.

The chain joins TRBV6-2 or TRBV6-3 to TRBJ1-2; TRBD1 aligns across 7 bases. The sequence came from a man in his fifties or sixties with active COVID-19. The sequenced material came from peripheral blood. The CDR3: CASSIGTERGYGYTF. The DNA of the CDR3 is TGTGCCAGCAGTATCGGGACAGAGAGGGGCTATGGCTACACCTTC.